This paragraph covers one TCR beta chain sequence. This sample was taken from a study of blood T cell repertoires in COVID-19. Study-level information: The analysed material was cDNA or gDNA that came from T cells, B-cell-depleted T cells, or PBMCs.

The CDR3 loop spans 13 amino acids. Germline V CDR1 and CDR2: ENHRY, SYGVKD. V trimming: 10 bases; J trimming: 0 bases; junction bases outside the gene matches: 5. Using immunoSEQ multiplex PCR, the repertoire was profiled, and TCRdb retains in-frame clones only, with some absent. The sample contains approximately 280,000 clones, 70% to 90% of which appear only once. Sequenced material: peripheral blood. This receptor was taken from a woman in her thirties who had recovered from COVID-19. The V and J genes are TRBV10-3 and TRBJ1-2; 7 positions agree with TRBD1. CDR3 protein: CATTGDPNYGYTF. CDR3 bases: TGTGCCACCACAGGGGATCCTAACTATGGCTACACCTTC.